A single sample is the source of the 26 T cell receptor beta chains below, sequenced in a study of OX40 agonist ivuxolimab in advanced cancers. TCRdb's copy holds only in-frame clones and misses some; the assay was immunoSEQ multiplex PCR. The sample yields 30,000 or so clones, approximately 79% seen once. Sequencing was performed on CD4+ or CD8+ T cells sorted from blood, taken in a trial of the OX40 agonist ivuxolimab. These receptors originate from an adult with an advanced solid tumor such as melanoma, head and neck, liver or kidney cancer.

The chain joins TRBV13 to TRBJ2-7; TRBD1 matches 7 bases. CDR1 PRHDT and CDR2 FYEKMQ come from the germline V gene (reference sequence). CDR3 length: 16 residues. Trimming removed 0 bases from V and 1 base from J; junction bases left unmatched: 6. The CDR3 is CASSLGHTGQSYEQYF. In DNA form, the CDR3 reads TGTGCCAGCAGCTTAGGGCACACGGGACAGTCCTACGAGCAGTACTTC.

The rearrangement joins TRBV20-1 to TRBJ1-1; the D is unclear. Trimming took off 1 base at V and 7 bases at J, with 7 bases between the two ends. The germline gives CDR1 DFQATT, CDR2 SNEGSKA (reference sequence). The CDR3 is 11 residues long. The CDR3 loop reads CSARGYGEAFF. The CDR3 DNA is TGCAGTGCTAGAGGATACGGTGAAGCTTTCTTT.

This chain uses TRBV19 with TRBJ1-2, with D possibly being TRBD1 (5 bases). This CDR3 spans 12 amino acids. Germline CDR1 reads LNHDA; CDR2 reads SQIVND (reference sequence). V lost 5 bases and J 8 bases, leaving 12 bases between the germline ends. The DNA of the CDR3 is TGTGCCAGTAGTGTGGAGGGGTTCGGCTACACCTTC. This codes for CASSVEGFGYTF. The full variable domain, with the rest looked up from reference TRBV19 and TRBJ1-2, is DGGITQSPKYLFRKEGQNVTLSCEQNLNHDAMYWYRQDPGQGLRLIYYSQIVNDFQKGDIAEGYSVSREKKESFPLTVTSAQKNPTAFYLCASSVEGFGYTFGSGTRLTVV.

The chain uses TRBV19 and TRBJ2-5; a weak D match, TRBD1 (6 bases). Germline V lookup: CDR1 LNHDA, CDR2 SQIVND (reference sequence). This CDR3 region has 13 residues. Trimming stripped 4 bases from V and 5 bases from J, with 11 bases between. The CDR3 sequence: CASSNRERETQYF. In nucleotides, the CDR3 is TGTGCCAGTAGTAACAGGGAGCGGGAGACCCAGTACTTC.

The rearrangement joins TRBV19 to TRBJ2-2, with 7 bases lining up with TRBD2. With 7 bases clipped from V and 5 bases from J, the junction kept 13 bases outside the gene matches. There are 16 residues in the CDR3. Germline V gene data show CDR1 as LNHDA and CDR2 as SQIVND (reference sequence). The CDR3 coding sequence is TGTGCCAGTATGGGGGGGTTTGGAAGCAGGACCGGGGAGCTGTTTTTT. Translation: CASMGGFGSRTGELFF.

The chain is built from TRBV25-1 and TRBJ2-5; D uncertain. This CDR3 is 12 amino acids long. The V end lost 0 bases, the J end lost 5 bases, and 4 bases lay between the germline ends. The V gene's germline CDR1 is MGHDK and CDR2 SYGVNS. The CDR3 spells CASSEYMETQYF. The DNA of the CDR3 is TGTGCCAGCAGTGAATATATGGAGACCCAGTACTTC.

By share of the sample, this clone is medium-sized. This chain uses TRBV5-4 with TRBJ2-4, with D hard to call. V was trimmed by 4 bases and J by 0 bases, leaving 11 bases between them. Germline assignment: CDR1 SGHNT and CDR2 YYREEE (reference sequence). The CDR3 spans 15 residues. For the CDR3, the DNA is TGTGCCAGCAGCCTGGGCCATTTAGCCAAAAACATTCAGTACTTC. It specifies CASSLGHLAKNIQYF.

This clone was seen a few times. The rearrangement links TRBV28 to TRBJ1-2, with TRBD1 matching 8 bases. Per the germline V gene, CDR1 is MDHEN and CDR2 is SYDVKM. Trimming at V came to 7 bases and at J to 5 bases, leaving 3 bases not matched to a gene. The CDR3 has 12 residues. CDR3: CASTRDRYGYTF. The CDR3 region has the DNA TGTGCCAGCACCCGGGACAGGTATGGCTACACCTTC.

This clone was observed a handful of times. The V gene is TRBV6-6, the J gene TRBJ2-2, with 7 bases identical to TRBD1. Germline V gives CDR1 MNHNY, CDR2 SVGAGI (reference sequence). V trimming: 0 bases; J trimming: 7 bases; junction bases outside the gene matches: 2. CDR3 length equals 14 residues. The CDR3 nucleotides read TGTGCCAGCAGTTACTCGGGACAGAGCGGGGAGCTGTTTTTT. This translates into CASSYSGQSGELFF.

V usage is TRBV9 and J usage is TRBJ1-2; D ambiguous. The CDR3 runs 15 residues. V lost 3 bases, J lost 1 base, and 13 bases lay in between. Germline CDR1 reads SGDLS; CDR2 reads YYNGEE. The CDR3 reads CASSAGLAVNYGYTF. CDR3 in DNA: TGTGCCAGCAGCGCCGGACTAGCAGTTAACTATGGCTACACCTTC. Based on the CDR3 plus reference TRBV9 and TRBJ1-2, the full variable domain is DSGVTQTPKHLITATGQRVTLRCSPRSGDLSVYWYQQSLDQGLQFLIQYYNGEERAKGNILERFSAQQFPDLHSELNLSSLELGDSALYFCASSAGLAVNYGYTFGSGTRLTVV.

The rearrangement uses TRBV6-1 and TRBJ1-4; 7 bases fit TRBD1. Trimming took 8 bases from V and 1 from J; bases not matched to a gene: 7. Germline V lookup: CDR1 MNHNS, CDR2 SASEGT. This CDR3 contains 15 residues. In DNA form, the CDR3 reads TGTGCCAGCGGGGACAGCCGAAGAACTAATGAAAAACTGTTTTTT. Translated: CASGDSRRTNEKLFF.

The chain combines TRBV6-4 with TRBJ2-3, with D unresolved. The CDR3 length is 15 residues. CDR1 is MRHNA, CDR2 SNTAGT, per germline. With 2 bases removed from V and 2 bases from J, the gap between germline ends came to 11 bases. CDR3 sequence reads: CASSDRKRNTDTQYF. CDR3 bases: TGTGCCAGCAGTGACCGGAAACGGAACACAGATACGCAGTATTTT.

V usage is TRBV6-5 and J usage is TRBJ2-1; D is undetermined. The length of the CDR3 is 14 residues. V lost 2 bases to trimming and J lost 7 bases, with 12 bases between them. Germline V lookup: CDR1 MNHEY, CDR2 SVGAGI. Here the CDR3 DNA reads TGTGCCAGCAGTTACAAAGGACGTTCGAATGAGCAGTTCTTC. Translation: CASSYKGRSNEQFF.

The chain carries TRBV27 and TRBJ2-4; the D is unclear. V shed 6 bases and J shed 0 bases, with 6 bases lying between them. CDR1 MNHEY and CDR2 SMNVEV come from the germline V gene (reference sequence). CDR3 length: 13 amino acids. The CDR3 coding sequence is TGTGCCAGCAGCAAGGGAGCCAAAAACATTCAGTACTTC. It is translated as CASSKGAKNIQYF.

V is TRBV9 and J is TRBJ2-3; TRBD2 matches 7 bases. CDR1 SGDLS and CDR2 YYNGEE come from the germline V gene. Unmatched junction bases numbered 2, after V lost 0 bases and J lost 1 base. The CDR3 is made up of 15 amino acids. The DNA of the CDR3 is TGTGCCAGCAGCGTAGTAACTAGCGGCACAGATACGCAGTATTTT. As protein: CASSVVTSGTDTQYF.

This clone is termed medium-sized. The rearrangement joins TRBV6-5 to TRBJ1-1; tentatively, D is TRBD1 (5 bases). The V end lost 2 bases, the J end lost 6 bases, and 10 bases lay between the germline ends. This CDR3 spans 13 amino acids. Germline CDR1 and CDR2: MNHEY and SVGAGI. CDR3 in DNA: TGTGCCAGCAGTTACCAGGGCAGCGCTGAAGCTTTCTTT. Its translation is CASSYQGSAEAFF.

V gene TRBV30 combines with J gene TRBJ2-6; weak D call: TRBD1 (5 bases). There are 12 residues in the CDR3. V lost 6 bases to trimming and J lost 2 bases, with 5 bases between them. Germline CDR1 and CDR2: GTSNPN and SVGIG (reference sequence). The CDR3 nucleotides read TGTGCCTGCAGGGCTGGGGCCAACGTCCTGACTTTC. Its protein is CACRAGANVLTF.

This clone was recorded a few times. The genes are TRBV28 and TRBJ2-7, with D unclear. V was shortened by 4 bases and J by 5 bases, with 21 bases between the two germline ends. The CDR3 has 16 amino acids. CDR1 and CDR2 (germline): MDHEN, SYDVKM. This CDR3 is CASSSPGKASAHEQYF. The CDR3 DNA sequence: TGTGCCAGCAGTTCCCCGGGCAAGGCCTCGGCCCACGAGCAGTACTTC.

The J gene is TRBJ1-4, the V gene TRBV11-2; D is ambiguous. Trimming cost V 5 bases and J 8 bases, with 12 bases left between them. Germline loops: CDR1 SGHAT, CDR2 FQNNGV. The CDR3 sequence is 13 residues long. CDR3 DNA sequence: TGTGCCAGCAGCCGGACTAGAGGGGAAAAACTGTTTTTT. As protein: CASSRTRGEKLFF.

V is TRBV7-9 and J is TRBJ1-5; 10 nucleotides line up with TRBD1. The J segment lost 5 bases and the V segment lost 7 bases, leaving 5 bases of the junction unmatched. CDR1 is SEHNR and CDR2 is FQNEAQ in the germline V gene (reference sequence). The CDR3 contains 14 residues. For the CDR3, the DNA is TGTGCCAGCACGGGACAGGGGATCGATCAGCCCCAGCATTTT. It is translated as CASTGQGIDQPQHF. The whole variable domain, remainder taken from reference TRBV7-9 and TRBJ1-5, is DTGVSQNPRHKITKRGQNVTFRCDPISEHNRLYWYRQTLGQGPEFLTYFQNEAQLEKSRLLSDRFSAERPKGSFSTLEIQRTEQGDSAMYLCASTGQGIDQPQHFGDGTRLSIL.

The chain carries TRBV28 and TRBJ1-5; D gene unclear. The CDR3 runs 12 residues. Deletions cut 5 bases from V and 6 bases from J, with 8 bases between. The germline V gene encodes CDR1 MDHEN and CDR2 SYDVKM. Here the CDR3 reads CASSPGGQPQHF. The CDR3 DNA reads TGTGCCAGCAGTCCCGGAGGTCAGCCCCAGCATTTT.

The chain carries TRBV23-1 and TRBJ1-6; 9 bases match TRBD1. TRBV23-1 is given ORF status, its function remaining uncertain. The CDR3 length is 18 residues. The trim removed 4 bases at V and 8 bases at J, leaving 15 bases unmatched. CDR3 residues: CASSRKKPGQGKDSPLHF. In nucleotides, the CDR3 is TGCGCCAGCAGTCGCAAAAAACCGGGACAGGGAAAAGATTCACCCCTCCACTTT.

This chain uses TRBV5-1 with TRBJ2-7; perhaps TRBD1 as D (6 bases). The ends were cut back, 2 bases at V and 6 bases at J, with 12 bases in the middle. This CDR3 is built from 13 residues. Germline V CDR1 and CDR2: SGHRS, YFSETQ. This chain's CDR3 is CASSFATGGEQYF. DNA of the CDR3: TGCGCCAGCAGCTTCGCGACAGGTGGCGAGCAGTACTTC.

V gene TRBV6-6 combines with J gene TRBJ1-5; 8 bases are a match to TRBD1. The CDR3 is 16 amino acids. Germline lookup yields CDR1 MNHNY and CDR2 SVGAGI (reference sequence). Trimming removed 8 bases from V and 5 bases from J; junction bases left unmatched: 14. In DNA form, the CDR3 reads TGTGCCAGCGGCTCGGGCTTACAGGGGGAGGATCAGCCCCAGCATTTT. Translation: CASGSGLQGEDQPQHF.

This clone was counted a few times. V gene TRBV6-5 combines with J gene TRBJ1-6; TRBD1 aligns across 12 bases. V dropped 5 bases and J dropped 9; count of bases not matched to a gene: 2. Germline CDR1 and CDR2: MNHEY and SVGAGI. The CDR3 totals 14 residues. CDR3 loop: CASSPGQGASPLHF. DNA of the CDR3: TGTGCCAGCAGTCCGGGACAGGGGGCTTCACCCCTCCACTTT.

This clone came up a few times. This chain uses TRBV28 with TRBJ1-2; TRBD1 agrees at 9 bases. The CDR3 is made up of 16 amino acids. V lost 6 bases, J lost 8 bases, and 16 bases stayed unmatched. Germline V lookup: CDR1 MDHEN, CDR2 SYDVKM. The CDR3: CASRVKLQGALRGYTF. CDR3 sequence (DNA): TGTGCCAGCAGGGTTAAACTACAGGGGGCGCTGAGAGGCTACACCTTC.